This TCR beta chain originates from a study of T cells in Graves' hyperthyroidism and ophthalmopathy. Authors of the study amplified TCR beta CDR3 regions from RNA transcripts. Initially, a first-round RT-PCR of the TCR CDR3 employed the HTBI primer set. A single record per CDR3 protein comes from TCRdb applying MiXCR to the multiplex PCR reads. This table has approximately 420,000 distinct CDR3 sequences, roughly 15% appearing once. For Graves' hyperthyroidism to be stable, ophthalmopathy could not progress within 18 months. In germline, CDR1 is SGHDN, CDR2 FVKESK. Trimming at V came to 1 base and at J to 3 bases, leaving 6 bases not matched to a gene. This CDR3 is built from 16 residues.

This chain links TRBV14 with TRBJ2-7; 10 positions agree with TRBD2. Input material: blood. This TCR came from a young woman with Graves' hyperthyroidism. The CDR3 region is CASSQAPGLADYEQYF. In DNA form, the CDR3 reads TGTGCCAGCAGCCAAGCTCCAGGACTAGCGGACTACGAGCAGTACTTC.